The 10 T cell receptor beta chains below come from one sample, sequenced in a study of CD8 T cells in Susac syndrome. After extraction with the RNeasy kit, roughly 0.45 to 1 ug of the RNA was reverse transcribed using random hexamers. TCRdb re-called the immunoSEQ multiplex PCR reads with MiXCR, one entry per CDR3 protein. The sample has about 160,000 distinct CDR3 sequences, 80% to 95% seen once. Sequencing used CD4+ T cells from PBMCs. Receptors were obtained from a human donor in good health.

The chain is built from TRBV11-1 and TRBJ1-6; TRBD1 might be the D (5 bases). Trimming cost V 2 bases and J 8 bases, with 7 bases left between them. Per the germline V gene, CDR1 is SGHAT and CDR2 is FQDESV (reference sequence). The CDR3 extends over 13 amino acids. CDR3 protein: CASSLTTDSPLHF. DNA for the CDR3: TGTGCCAGCAGCTTAACGACAGATTCACCCCTCCACTTT.

The chain couples TRBV5-1 to TRBJ2-3; 8 nucleotides match TRBD1. J was trimmed by 2 bases and V by 7 bases; bases with no gene match: 9. Germline-derived CDR1 and CDR2 are SGHRS and YFSETQ. The CDR3 has 15 residues. CDR3 loop: CASYTGQANTDTQYF. The DNA for the CDR3 is TGCGCCAGCTATACGGGACAGGCAAACACAGATACGCAGTATTTT.

This clonotype was seen more than once but under ten times. This chain connects TRBV7-3 to TRBJ2-5; 8 positions match TRBD1. Germline V gene sequence: CDR1 SGHTA, CDR2 FQGTGA. CDR3 size: 14 residues. The ends lost 5 bases at V and 1 base at J; junction bases unmatched: 3. The CDR3 spells CASSATGGQETQYF. The CDR3 DNA reads as TGTGCCAGCAGCGCAACAGGGGGCCAAGAGACCCAGTACTTC.

The chain is built from TRBV12-3 or TRBV12-4 and TRBJ1-1; D possibly corresponds to TRBD1 (5 bases). The CDR3 totals 15 residues. V was trimmed by 5 bases and J by 4 bases, leaving 17 bases between them. The DNA of the CDR3 is TGTGCCAGCAGTCTGGCAGGGAGGTGGAGCACTGAAGCTTTCTTT. This translates into CASSLAGRWSTEAFF.

The chain joins TRBV6-5 to TRBJ2-3; D uncertain. The V gene lost 0 bases and the J gene lost 5 bases, with 6 bases spanning the gap. CDR3 size: 13 residues. The germline CDR1 and CDR2 sequences are MNHEY and SVGAGI. The CDR3 DNA reads as TGTGCCAGCAGTTACTCTCCCGGAGATACGCAGTATTTT. It specifies CASSYSPGDTQYF.

The chain couples TRBV6-4 to TRBJ1-1; D is undetermined. Trimming stripped 4 bases from V and 8 bases from J, with 5 bases between. The CDR3 has 10 residues. Germline V gives CDR1 MRHNA, CDR2 SNTAGT. DNA of the CDR3: TGTGCCAGCAGTGTGAGGGAAGCTTTCTTT. Amino acid sequence: CASSVREAFF.

This rearrangement joins TRBV5-1 to TRBJ1-1; possibly TRBD1 for D (6 bases). CDR3 length: 12 residues. The V gene lost 4 bases and the J gene lost 6 bases, with 10 bases spanning the gap. The germline V gene has CDR1 SGHRS and CDR2 YFSETQ. The CDR3 region has the DNA TGCGCCAGCAGCGCCTCAGGGGCTGAAGCTTTCTTT. Its protein product is CASSASGAEAFF.

This chain joins TRBV6-5 and TRBJ1-2, with 7 bases identical to TRBD1. Germline loops: CDR1 MNHEY, CDR2 SVGAGI. V lost 2 bases and J lost 4; bases outside the gene matches: 4. The CDR3 loop spans 14 amino acids. The CDR3: CASSYGQEIYGYTF. DNA of the CDR3: TGTGCCAGCAGTTACGGACAGGAGATCTATGGCTACACCTTC.

J is TRBJ2-2 and V is TRBV19, with 9 nucleotides matching TRBD1. After removal of 6 bases from V and 7 bases from J, the junction contained 9 bases not matched to a gene. The CDR3 sequence is 15 residues long. CDR1 LNHDA and CDR2 SQIVND come from the germline V gene (reference sequence). In DNA form, the CDR3 reads TGTGCCAGTAGCCCACAGGGGGCGCAGGGCGGGGAGCTGTTTTTT. Amino acids: CASSPQGAQGGELFF.

This clonotype showed up just once. V usage is TRBV5-1 and J usage is TRBJ2-2, with D hard to call. The CDR3 runs 15 residues. V shed 0 bases and J shed 3 bases, with 9 bases lying between them. Germline V CDR1 and CDR2: SGHRS, YFSETQ. In nucleotides, the CDR3 is TGCGCCAGCAGCTTGGCCAGTCGCCACACCGGGGAGCTGTTTTTT. It specifies CASSLASRHTGELFF.